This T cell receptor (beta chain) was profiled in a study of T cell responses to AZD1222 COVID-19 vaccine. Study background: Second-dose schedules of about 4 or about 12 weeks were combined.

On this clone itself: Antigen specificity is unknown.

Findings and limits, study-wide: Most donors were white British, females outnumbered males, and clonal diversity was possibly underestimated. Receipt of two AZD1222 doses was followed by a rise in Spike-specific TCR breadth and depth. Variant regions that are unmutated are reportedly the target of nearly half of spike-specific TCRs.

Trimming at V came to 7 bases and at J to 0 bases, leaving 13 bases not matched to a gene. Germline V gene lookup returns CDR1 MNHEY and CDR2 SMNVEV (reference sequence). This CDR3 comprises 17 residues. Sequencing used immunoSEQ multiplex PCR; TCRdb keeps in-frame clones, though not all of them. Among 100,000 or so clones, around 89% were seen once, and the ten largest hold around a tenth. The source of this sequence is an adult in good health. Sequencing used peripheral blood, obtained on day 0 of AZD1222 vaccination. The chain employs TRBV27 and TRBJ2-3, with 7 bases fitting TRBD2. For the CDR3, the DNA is TGTGCCAGCAAGCGGGACTCATCTTACTCTAGCACAGATACGCAGTATTTT. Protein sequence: CASKRDSSYSSTDTQYF.